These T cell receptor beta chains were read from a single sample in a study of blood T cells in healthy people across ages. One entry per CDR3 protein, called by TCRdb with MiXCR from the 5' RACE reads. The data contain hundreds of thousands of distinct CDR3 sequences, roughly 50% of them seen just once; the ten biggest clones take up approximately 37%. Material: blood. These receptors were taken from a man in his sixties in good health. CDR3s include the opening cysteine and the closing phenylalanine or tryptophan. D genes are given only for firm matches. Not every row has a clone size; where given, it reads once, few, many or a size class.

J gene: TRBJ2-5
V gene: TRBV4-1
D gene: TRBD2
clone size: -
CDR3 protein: CASSPGLAGGRQETQYF
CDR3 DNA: TGCGCCAGCAGCCCGGGACTAGCGGGGGGCCGTCAAGAGACCCAGTACTTC

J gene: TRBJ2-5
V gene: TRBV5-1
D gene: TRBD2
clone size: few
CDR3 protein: CASSLLAGELGSETQYF
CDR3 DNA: TGCGCCAGCAGCTTACTAGCGGGGGAGCTGGGCTCAGAGACCCAGTACTTC

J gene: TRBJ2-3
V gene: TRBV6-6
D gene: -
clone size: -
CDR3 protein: CASKISTDTQYF
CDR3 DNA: TGTGCCAGCAAAATAAGTACAGATACGCAGTATTTT

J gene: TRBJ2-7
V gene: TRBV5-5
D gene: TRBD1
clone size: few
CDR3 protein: CASSVGTGERGEQYF
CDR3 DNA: TGTGCCAGCAGCGTCGGGACAGGGGAGAGAGGCGAGCAGTACTTC

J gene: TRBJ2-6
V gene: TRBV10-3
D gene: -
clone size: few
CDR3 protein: CAISESARMGANVLTF
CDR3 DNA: TGTGCCATCAGTGAGTCTGCGAGGATGGGGGCCAACGTCCTGACTTTC

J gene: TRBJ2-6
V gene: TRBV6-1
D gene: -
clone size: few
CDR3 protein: CASYRAGGGANVLTF
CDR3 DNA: TGTGCCAGCTACAGGGCTGGAGGTGGGGCCAACGTCCTGACTTTC

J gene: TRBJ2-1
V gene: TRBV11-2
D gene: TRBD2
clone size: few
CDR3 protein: CASSLDQREGIVNEQFF
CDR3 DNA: TGTGCCAGCAGCTTAGACCAGCGGGAGGGCATAGTCAATGAGCAGTTCTTC

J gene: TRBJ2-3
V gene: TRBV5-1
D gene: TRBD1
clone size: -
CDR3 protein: CASSLVPGGNIWEYF
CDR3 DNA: TGCGCCAGCAGCTTGGTCCCAGGGGGTAATATATGGGAGTATTTT

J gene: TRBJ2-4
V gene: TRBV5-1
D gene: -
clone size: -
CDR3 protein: CASSLSDSIAKNIQYF
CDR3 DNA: TGCGCCAGCAGCTTAAGCGACAGTATAGCCAAAAACATTCAGTACTTC

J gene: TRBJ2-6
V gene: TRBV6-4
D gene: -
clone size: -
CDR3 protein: CASSDSTSGANVLTF
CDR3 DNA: TGTGCCAGCAGTGACTCTACATCTGGGGCCAACGTCCTGACTTTC